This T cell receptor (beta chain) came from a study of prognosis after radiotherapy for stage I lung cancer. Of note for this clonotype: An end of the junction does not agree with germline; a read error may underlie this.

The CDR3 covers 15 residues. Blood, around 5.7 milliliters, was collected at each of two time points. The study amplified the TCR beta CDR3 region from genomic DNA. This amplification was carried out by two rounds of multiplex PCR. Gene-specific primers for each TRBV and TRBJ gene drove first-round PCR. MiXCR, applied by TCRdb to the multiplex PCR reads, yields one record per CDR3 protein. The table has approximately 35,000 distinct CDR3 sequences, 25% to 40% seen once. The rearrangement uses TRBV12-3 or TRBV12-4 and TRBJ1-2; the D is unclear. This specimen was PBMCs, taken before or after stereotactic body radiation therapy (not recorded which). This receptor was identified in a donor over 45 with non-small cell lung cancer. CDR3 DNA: TGTGCCAGCAGTCCCCGGGATCCGGTGGGCTATGTCTACACCTTC. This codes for CASSPRDPVGYVYTF.